The clone carrying this T cell receptor beta chain was counted ten times or more. Its antigen is currently unknown. The sample is drawn from a study of tumor-infiltrating lymphocytes in primary liver carcinoma. Study-level background: Subjects presented with primary liver carcinoma managed by surgical resection. Between about 4 and 11 cm across, the tumors were all of stage T1-T3 N0M0. Study findings and constraints: Tumor-adjacent and tumor-blood pairs shared a smaller degree of overlap than tumor region pairs.

Unsorted whole blood supplied the blood RNA, and germline DNA was isolated too. Prior to surgery, about 4 milliliters of peripheral blood were drawn. TCR beta cDNA was prepared out of 450 to 500 ng total RNA by means of a constant-region primer. A slightly modified ARM-PCR protocol with three nested multiplex PCR rounds produced these TCR beta libraries. The first two PCR rounds used TRBV1-TRBV30 primers with a Cbeta primer, roughly 10 cycles each. TCRdb recomputed calls from the multiplex PCR reads with MiXCR, one row per CDR3 protein. The repertoire holds about 310,000 distinct CDR3 sequences, with roughly three fifths as singletons. CDR1 MNHEY and CDR2 SVGEGT come from the germline V gene. The CDR3 is made up of 15 amino acids. The V gene lost 6 bases and the J gene lost 3 bases, with 18 bases spanning the gap.

The sequence was obtained from a young woman with primary liver carcinoma and hepatitis B virus infection. This chain connects TRBV6-2 or TRBV6-3 to TRBJ2-7, with a tentative D call TRBD2 (5 bases). The material sequenced was peripheral blood. DNA of the CDR3: TGTGCCAGCAGCCAGACATCTTCGAGGGTCTACGAGCAGTACTTC. Encoded protein: CASSQTSSRVYEQYF.